This T cell receptor beta chain was captured in a study of breast tumors, draining lymph nodes, adjacent tissues. Overall study findings and caveats: Luminal-like breast cancer showed significantly greater tumor-nontumor repertoire similarity than basal-like breast cancer did.

To note about this clonotype: Its specificity is unknown.

Using its own MiXCR run on the multiplex PCR reads, TCRdb lists one record per CDR3 protein. The sample lists just under 65,000 distinct CDR3 sequences, 45% to 65% occurring once. The CDR3 contains 15 residues. J gave up 3 bases and V 4 bases, and 5 bases lay outside the gene matches. Germline lookup yields CDR1 ENHRY and CDR2 SYGVKD. The chain is built from TRBV10-3 and TRBJ1-5; TRBD1 aligns across 8 bases. The source of this sequence is a female donor with breast cancer. Some clones in this sample may be carry-over from other donors' samples. Sequenced sample: breast tumor tissue. CDR3 DNA sequence: TGTGCCATCAGTGCAGGGGGCAGGGTCAATCAGCCCCAGCATTTT. This sequence encodes CAISAGGRVNQPQHF.